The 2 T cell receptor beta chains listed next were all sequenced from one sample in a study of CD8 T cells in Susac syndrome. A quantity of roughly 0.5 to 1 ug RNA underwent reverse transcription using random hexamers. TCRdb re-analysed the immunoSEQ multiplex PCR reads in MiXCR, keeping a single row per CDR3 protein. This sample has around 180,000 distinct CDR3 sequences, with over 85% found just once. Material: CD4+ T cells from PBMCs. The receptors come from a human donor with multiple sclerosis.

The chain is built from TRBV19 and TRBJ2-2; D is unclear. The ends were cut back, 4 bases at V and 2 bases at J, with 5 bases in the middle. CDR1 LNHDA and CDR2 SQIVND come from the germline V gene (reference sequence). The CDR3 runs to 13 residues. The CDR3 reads CASSTDNTGELFF. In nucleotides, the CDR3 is TGTGCCAGTAGTACCGACAACACCGGGGAGCTGTTTTTT.

CDR3 in DNA: TGTGCCAGCAGCCCGGGGACAGGGTGGAACACTGAAGCTTTCTTT. Translated, it gives CASSPGTGWNTEAFF. The genes are TRBV3-1 and TRBJ1-1; TRBD1 agrees at 9 bases. Germline loops: CDR1 LGHDT, CDR2 YNNKEL (reference sequence). The CDR3 length is 15 residues. The V and J ends lost 4 bases and 1 base, in that order; junction bases with no gene match: 4.